The 28 T cell receptor beta chains below all came from one sample that was sequenced in a study of glioma-infiltrating T cells. Using RNA template, CDR3s of TCR alpha and beta were amplified with iRepertoire arm-PCR. TCRdb reanalysed the multiplex PCR reads using MiXCR and keeps one entry per CDR3 protein. The table includes a few hundred thousand distinct CDR3 sequences, 41% detected once. Sequencing was done on a sample of glioma tissue, nonneoplastic brain tissue, or PBMCs (not recorded which). All receptors derive from a human donor with low-grade glioma or glioblastoma, undergoing nonglioma brain surgery, or in good health (not recorded which).

This clonotype was recorded at least ten times. The chain joins TRBV6-1 to TRBJ2-2; 7 bases are shared with TRBD1. Germline V gene sequence: CDR1 MNHNS, CDR2 SASEGT. V gave up 6 bases and J gave up 6 bases; unmatched junction bases: 10. The CDR3 has 15 residues. The CDR3 spells CASSLRQGGPGELFF. The CDR3 DNA follows: TGTGCCAGCAGCCTCCGACAGGGTGGGCCCGGGGAGCTGTTTTTT.

The V gene is TRBV7-2, the J gene TRBJ2-5, with D perhaps given as TRBD1 or TRBD2 (5 bases each). The CDR3 has 12 amino acids. Germline CDR1 SGHTA, CDR2 FQGNSA. V lost 5 bases and J 5 bases, leaving 9 bases between the germline ends. CDR3 sequence reads: CASSPGRETQYF. The CDR3 coding sequence is TGTGCCAGCAGCCCGGGACGGGAGACCCAGTACTTC.

The gene calls are TRBV18 and TRBJ1-5; D unclear. This CDR3 region has 13 residues. V lost 2 bases to trimming and J lost 9 bases, with 11 bases between them. Per germline, CDR1 KGHSH and CDR2 LQKENI. CDR3 nucleotide sequence: TGTGCCAGCTCACCATCAGTAGCAGGGCCCCAGCATTTT. Its protein is CASSPSVAGPQHF.

This clonotype was counted only a few times. The chain's CDR3 is CASSVFPGTDTQYF. For the CDR3, the DNA is TGTGCCAGCAGCGTCTTCCCGGGCACAGATACGCAGTATTTT. This chain connects TRBV2 to TRBJ2-3; D gene uncertain. V lost 6 bases, J lost 1 base, and 11 bases lay in between. Looked up from germline, CDR1 is SNHLY and CDR2 is FYNNEI. CDR3 length equals 14 residues.

The gene calls are TRBV5-4 and TRBJ2-2, with 10 bases that match TRBD2. V dropped 2 bases and J dropped 4; count of bases not matched to a gene: 5. Looked up from germline, CDR1 is SGHNT and CDR2 is YYREEE (reference sequence). This CDR3 has 16 amino acids. In DNA, the CDR3 is TGTGCCAGCAGCTTATTGGTAGCGGGGGGCACCGGGGAGCTGTTTTTT. This gives the protein CASSLLVAGGTGELFF. The variable domain in full, completed from reference TRBV5-4 and TRBJ2-2, reads ETGVTQSPTHLIKTRGQQVTLRCSSQSGHNTVSWYQQALGQGPQFIFQYYREEENGRGNFPPRFSGLQFPNYSSELNVNALELDDSALYLCASSLLVAGGTGELFFGEGSRLTVL.

V and J are TRBV20-1 and TRBJ2-5; 9 bases are shared with TRBD1. The V gene's germline CDR1 is DFQATT and CDR2 SNEGSKA (reference sequence). V shed 0 bases and J 5 bases; nucleotides not matched to a gene: 13. The CDR3 covers 17 residues. In DNA form, the CDR3 reads TGCAGTGCTAGAGATTTATTCGGACAGGGGTCAGGGGAGACCCAGTACTTC. This codes for CSARDLFGQGSGETQYF.

V usage is TRBV2 and J usage is TRBJ1-5; possibly TRBD1 for D (6 bases). The length of the CDR3 is 14 residues. Germline CDR1 is SNHLY and CDR2 is FYNNEI. With 5 bases removed from V and 6 bases from J, the gap between germline ends came to 14 bases. CDR3 bases: TGTGCCAGCAGTAAAACAGGGTTTCCTCAGCCCCAGCATTTT. Translated, it gives CASSKTGFPQPQHF.

This clonotype was seen a few times. CDR3 bases: TGTGCCAGCAGCCACCTCTCGGATACGCAGTATTTT. Residues: CASSHLSDTQYF. The rearrangement joins TRBV3-1 to TRBJ2-3; D is unclear. Trimming left V 3 bases short and J 6 bases short, with 7 bases between. This CDR3 is built from 12 residues. Germline V CDR1 and CDR2: LGHDT, YNNKEL (reference sequence).

This clonotype turned up a few times. The CDR3 sequence is CASSQGSSYGYTF. CDR3 sequence (DNA): TGTGCCAGCAGCCAAGGGAGTAGCTATGGCTACACCTTC. The chain carries TRBV3-1 and TRBJ1-2; D is unclear. This CDR3 is 13 amino acids long. V gave up 1 base and J gave up 4 bases, with 7 bases separating them. Germline V lookup: CDR1 LGHDT, CDR2 YNNKEL (reference sequence). Looking up the rest from reference TRBV3-1 and TRBJ1-2 gives the full variable domain: DTAVSQTPKYLVTQMGNDKSIKCEQNLGHDTMYWYKQDSKKFLKIMFSYNNKELIINETVPNRFSPKSPDKAHLNLHINSLELGDSAVYFCASSQGSSYGYTFGSGTRLTVV.

The sample holds many counts of this clonotype. The CDR3 DNA sequence: TGTGCCAGCAGAACAGGGGCCTACGAGCAGTACTTC. Translated: CASRTGAYEQYF. The rearrangement uses TRBV6-2 or TRBV6-3 and TRBJ2-7, with 7 bases identical to TRBD1. CDR1 is MNHEY and CDR2 is SVGEGT in the germline V gene. Unmatched junction bases numbered 1, after V lost 6 bases and J lost 2 bases. CDR3 length equals 12 residues.

The V and J genes are TRBV6-2 or TRBV6-3 and TRBJ1-2; 9 bases agree with TRBD1. V shed 6 bases, J shed 2 bases, and the junction held 10 bases outside the gene matches. The CDR3 is 16 amino acids. CDR1 MNHEY and CDR2 SVGEGT come from the germline V gene. The CDR3 region has the DNA TGTGCCAGCAGGTCTCCCGGGACAGGGTTGAACTATGGCTACACCTTC. Translated, it gives CASRSPGTGLNYGYTF.

V gene TRBV28 combines with J gene TRBJ2-5; 9 nucleotides line up with TRBD1. Trimming took 6 bases from V and 3 from J; bases not matched to a gene: 5. The CDR3 is 14 amino acids. Germline assignment: CDR1 MDHEN and CDR2 SYDVKM. CDR3 bases: TGTGCCAGCAGCCCGGGACAGGGAGAAGAGACCCAGTACTTC. This encodes CASSPGQGEETQYF. Full variable domain (rest looked up from reference TRBV28 and TRBJ2-5): DVKVTQSSRYLVKRTGEKVFLECVQDMDHENMFWYRQDPGLGLRLIYFSYDVKMKEKGDIPEGYSVSREKKERFSLILESASTNQTSMYLCASSPGQGEETQYFGPGTRLLVL.

J is TRBJ2-2 and V is TRBV11-2, with 10 bases fitting TRBD2. Unmatched junction bases numbered 8, after V lost 1 base and J lost 6 bases. The CDR3 runs to 17 residues. Germline values: CDR1 SGHAT, CDR2 FQNNGV. The CDR3 protein is CASSLGSSGSGAGELFF. The CDR3 coding sequence is TGTGCCAGCAGCTTAGGCTCTAGCGGGAGTGGGGCCGGGGAGCTGTTTTTT.

In this sample, this clonotype turned up a few times. This chain connects TRBV4-3 to TRBJ1-1, with 7 positions matching TRBD1. Trimming removed 0 bases from V and 13 bases from J; junction bases left unmatched: 11. The germline CDR1 and CDR2 sequences are LGHNA and YSLEER. CDR3 size: 14 residues. CDR3 residues: CASSQEFRGARGFF. The CDR3 DNA sequence: TGCGCCAGCAGCCAAGAATTCAGGGGGGCCCGCGGTTTCTTT.

The CDR3 loop reads CASRGSGRRPPSEQYF. The CDR3, as DNA: TGTGCCAGCAGGGGCTCTGGGAGGCGCCCCCCCTCCGAGCAGTACTTC. The chain is built from TRBV7-8 and TRBJ2-7; weak D call: TRBD2 (6 bases). The CDR3 sequence is 16 residues long. Germline V gene lookup returns CDR1 SGHVS and CDR2 FQNEAQ. V dropped 6 bases and J dropped 6 bases, with 24 bases sitting between them.

V and J are TRBV20-1 and TRBJ1-2; 11 positions agree with TRBD1. Germline CDR1 reads DFQATT; CDR2 reads SNEGSKA (reference sequence). The CDR3 is made up of 11 amino acids. With V trimmed by 6 bases and J by 10 bases, 4 bases remained unmatched. CDR3 protein: CSAGTGGDYTF. The CDR3 nucleotides read TGCAGTGCCGGGACAGGGGGTGACTACACCTTC.

The chain has TRBV12-3 or TRBV12-4 and TRBJ1-5; no clear D. The CDR3 contains 15 residues. V was shortened by 2 bases and J by 2 bases, with 10 bases between the two germline ends. The DNA for the CDR3 is TGTGCCAGCAGTTTATCAGAAATGGGCAATCAGCCCCAGCATTTT. Amino acids: CASSLSEMGNQPQHF.

This rearrangement joins TRBV18 to TRBJ1-5; D is uncertain. The V gene's germline CDR1 is KGHSH and CDR2 LQKENI. This CDR3 has 16 amino acids. V dropped 3 bases and J dropped 0 bases, with 12 bases sitting between them. CDR3 loop: CASSPYQSYSNQPQHF. The CDR3 DNA reads TGTGCCAGCTCACCCTATCAGAGTTATAGCAATCAGCCCCAGCATTTT.

In its sample, this clonotype was seen a few times. This chain joins TRBV18 and TRBJ2-3; TRBD1 aligns across 7 bases. The CDR3 is made up of 16 amino acids. The ends lost 4 bases at V and 0 bases at J; junction bases unmatched: 7. Germline assignment: CDR1 KGHSH and CDR2 LQKENI. The CDR3 DNA reads as TGTGCCAGCTCACACCGACAGGGCCCTAGCACAGATACGCAGTATTTT. Translation: CASSHRQGPSTDTQYF.

This clonotype was detected once. The missing conserved phenylalanine or tryptophan at the end of this CDR3 makes a read error likely. The chain combines TRBV4-1 with TRBJ1-1; 9 nucleotides match TRBD1. Germline V CDR1 and CDR2: MGHRA, YSYEKL. The CDR3 sequence is 16 residues long. Germline trimming cut 4 bases from V and 4 bases from J; bases unmatched to any gene: 10. The CDR3 here is CASSLQGAGMVTEAFL. CDR3 nucleotides: TGCGCCAGCAGCCTACAGGGGGCCGGTATGGTCACTGAAGCTTTCCTT.

Concerning this clonotype itself: At one boundary the junction diverges from the germline segment, which might be a read error. The genes are TRBV5-5 and TRBJ2-5; tentative D call: TRBD1 (6 bases). The CDR3 spans 14 residues. In germline, CDR1 is SGHKS, CDR2 YYEKEE (reference sequence). In DNA, the CDR3 is TGCGCCAGCAGCTCCGGGACAAGACAAGAGACCCAGTACTTC. Encoded protein: CASSSGTRQETQYF. The full variable domain, its missing parts supplied by reference TRBV5-5 and TRBJ2-5, is DAGVTQSPTHLIKTRGQQVTLRCSPISGHKSVSWYQQVLGQGPQFIFQYYEKEERGRGNFPDRFSARQFPNYSSELNVNALLLGDSALYLCASSSGTRQETQYFGPGTRLLVL.

About this clonotype itself: The junction departs from the called germline gene at one end, perhaps through a read error. This chain uses TRBV5-1 with TRBJ2-3; a weak D match, TRBD2 (6 bases). The CDR3 contains 15 residues. The germline V gene has CDR1 SGHRS and CDR2 YFSETQ. The DNA of the CDR3 is TGCGCCAGCAGCCGGGGGACGGGCGTAACAGATGCGCAGTATTTT. Protein sequence: CASSRGTGVTDAQYF.

In this sample, this clonotype turned up a few times. This chain links TRBV6-1 with TRBJ2-5; TRBD2 matches 7 bases. J gave up 9 bases and V 6 bases, and 13 bases lay outside the gene matches. CDR1 is MNHNS and CDR2 is SASEGT in the germline V gene. CDR3 size: 14 residues. The CDR3: CASSPVLSGGPQYF. DNA of the CDR3: TGTGCCAGCAGCCCGGTTCTTTCGGGAGGACCCCAGTACTTC.

In this sample, this clonotype turned up many times. The rearrangement joins TRBV6-1 to TRBJ1-2; D gene uncertain. V was cut by 2 bases and J by 3 bases, with 10 bases left in between. The CDR3 sequence is 14 residues long. Germline CDR1 is MNHNS and CDR2 is SASEGT. This chain's CDR3 is CASSENEEYYGYTF. The CDR3 bases are TGTGCCAGCAGTGAAAACGAGGAGTACTATGGCTACACCTTC.

The chain is built from TRBV7-2 and TRBJ2-7, with TRBD1 matching over 7 bases. Germline values: CDR1 SGHTA, CDR2 FQGNSA. The V and J ends lost 6 bases and 0 bases, in that order; junction bases with no gene match: 8. There are 15 residues in the CDR3. CDR3 sequence (DNA): TGTGCCAGCAGGGAATCAGGGGGAAGCTCCTACGAGCAGTACTTC. Protein product: CASRESGGSSYEQYF.

This clonotype was seen ten or more times. The CDR3, as DNA: TGTGCCAGCAGCTTAGAACAGCACTCTTCACCCCTCCACTTT. Encoded protein: CASSLEQHSSPLHF. The V gene is TRBV7-9, the J gene TRBJ1-6, with D unclear. This CDR3 spans 14 amino acids. Per germline, CDR1 SEHNR and CDR2 FQNEAQ (reference sequence). Trimming pared 1 base from V and 9 bases from J, leaving 10 bases between.

The rearrangement uses TRBV29-1 and TRBJ1-1, with a tentative D call TRBD1 (5 bases). The V and J ends lost 3 bases and 7 bases respectively, with 18 bases between them. The CDR3 is 14 amino acids. Germline loops: CDR1 SQVTM, CDR2 ANQGSEA. CDR3 in DNA: TGCAGCGTTGAGGTGGACAACTTTATGGATGAAGCTTTCTTT. Translated: CSVEVDNFMDEAFF. The variable domain in full, completed from reference TRBV29-1 and TRBJ1-1, reads SAVISQKPSRDICQRGTSLTIQCQVDSQVTMMFWYRQQPGQSLTLIATANQGSEATYESGFVIDKFPISRPNLTFSTLTVSNMSPEDSSIYLCSVEVDNFMDEAFFGQGTRLTVV.

This chain connects TRBV19 to TRBJ1-1, with D possibly TRBD1 on 6 matching bases. Germline V gene sequence: CDR1 LNHDA, CDR2 SQIVND (reference sequence). V gave up 0 bases and J gave up 1 base, with 9 bases separating them. CDR3 length equals 15 residues. Written as DNA, the CDR3 is TGTGCCAGTAGTATAGATCCAGGGGAGAACACTGAAGCTTTCTTT. Its protein product is CASSIDPGENTEAFF.